A selection of T cell receptor beta chains follows, all from one sample in a study of T cells of healthy individuals. Each CDR3 protein is one row after TCRdb ran MiXCR on the 5' RACE reads. The table has 95,000 to 100,000 distinct CDR3 sequences, under 20% seen once; the top ten hold roughly 6.2%. Receptor source: a human donor in good health. Both conserved end residues are part of each CDR3. D genes are given only for firm matches. Size values are once, few and many counts, or a class for expanded clones, and some rows have none.

abundance	j_gene	v_gene	d_gene	CDR3nt	CDR3aa
many	TRBJ2-3	TRBV6-2/TRBV6-3	-	TGTGCCAGCAGTTACCCGCTACGTGGGATTCACACAGATACGCAGTATTTT	CASSYPLRGIHTDTQYF
-	TRBJ2-1	TRBV3-1	TRBD2	TGTGCCAGCAGCCAACCGGGACTAGCGGATTACAATGAGCAGTTCTTC	CASSQPGLADYNEQFF
-	TRBJ2-1	TRBV4-2	TRBD2	TGTGCCAGCAGCCCCGGGGGGGTTCCATCCAGTGAGCAGTTCTTC	CASSPGGVPSSEQFF
few	TRBJ2-7	TRBV27	TRBD1	TGTGCCAGCAGTTTAGTAGGGACAGGCAGATACGAGCAGTACTTC	CASSLVGTGRYEQYF
-	TRBJ2-5	TRBV4-1	TRBD2	TGCGCCAGCAGCCAAGATATAGGGACTAGCGGGTCATGGCTTCAAGAGACCCAGTACTTC	CASSQDIGTSGSWLQETQYF
few	TRBJ2-2	TRBV6-2/TRBV6-3	TRBD2	TGTGCCAGCAGTTACGTGCTCCTAGCGGGGGGGCGGAACACCGGGGAGCTGTTTTTT	CASSYVLLAGGRNTGELFF
few	TRBJ1-1	TRBV18	TRBD1	TGTGCCAGCTCACCACAGGGGGCGAACACTGAAGCTTTCTTT	CASSPQGANTEAFF
-	TRBJ1-2	TRBV28	-	TGTGCCAGCAGTTTAGGACTCGGGGGTCAGGGGAAAGGCTACACCTTC	CASSLGLGGQGKGYTF
few	TRBJ2-3	TRBV20-1	-	TGCAGTACTCGTCCGGCGGGAAACACAGATACGCAGTATTTT	CSTRPAGNTDTQYF
many	TRBJ2-5	TRBV7-7	-	TGTGCTAGCAGCTTTGGAGGGAGCCAAGAGACCCAGTACTTC	CASSFGGSQETQYF
few	TRBJ2-3	TRBV4-2	TRBD2	TGTGCCAGCAGCCAATTGCGCGGGCTAGCGGGGAGCACAGATACGCAGTATTTT	CASSQLRGLAGSTDTQYF
-	TRBJ2-5	TRBV20-1	-	TGCAGTGCTAGGAGACGGGCCGGCTGGCCCGGGGAGACCCAGTACTTC	CSARRRAGWPGETQYF
once	TRBJ1-3	TRBV7-9	-	TGTGCCAGCAGCTCCTTAGTGCCTTTCAGTAACACCATATATTTT	CASSSLVPFSNTIYF
many	TRBJ2-3	TRBV19	TRBD2	TGTGCCAGTAGTCCTGGACTAGCGGGAGGAGATACGCAGTATTTT	CASSPGLAGGDTQYF
few	TRBJ2-3	TRBV12-3/TRBV12-4	TRBD2	TGTGCCAGCAGTCCCTTAGCGGGGGTTTCAGATACGCAGTATTTT	CASSPLAGVSDTQYF
-	TRBJ1-5	TRBV10-3	-	TGTGCCATCAGTGAGTCGCAGGGTCAGAATCAGCCCCAGCATTTT	CAISESQGQNQPQHF
many	TRBJ1-1	TRBV18	-	TGTGCCAGCTCACCAAAGTTTGGAAGCACTGAAGCTTTCTTT	CASSPKFGSTEAFF
-	TRBJ2-5	TRBV28	-	TGTGCCAGCTCAACCGACAGGTACCAAGAGACCCAGTACTTC	CASSTDRYQETQYF
many	TRBJ1-1	TRBV3-1	TRBD1	TGTGCCAGCAGCCGGACAGGGGACACTGAAGCTTTCTTT	CASSRTGDTEAFF
-	TRBJ2-7	TRBV29-1	-	TGCAGCGTTGGTAAGAGGGGGAGCTACGAGCAGTACTTC	CSVGKRGSYEQYF
-	TRBJ1-1	TRBV12-3/TRBV12-4	-	TGTGCCAGCAGTTTACTCCAGGGGAACACTGAAGCTTTCTTT	CASSLLQGNTEAFF
-	TRBJ2-3	TRBV5-6	TRBD2	TGTGCCAGCAGCTTGGGGGGGACTAGCGGAACAGATACGCAGTATTTT	CASSLGGTSGTDTQYF
few	TRBJ2-7	TRBV28	-	TGTGCCAGCAGTTCCCGGGGCAGGGGTTTCTCCTACGAGCAGTACTTC	CASSSRGRGFSYEQYF
-	TRBJ1-2	TRBV14	-	TGTGCCAGCAGCGCCCAGCCGACTTATGGCTACACCTTC	CASSAQPTYGYTF
few	TRBJ2-1	TRBV6-6	TRBD2	TGTGCCAGCAGTTACGTCGTAGGGCGGGGGGGCCTGACTGAGCAGTTCTTC	CASSYVVGRGGLTEQFF
-	TRBJ2-3	TRBV12-3/TRBV12-4	-	TGTGCCAGCAGAACCGGGACTACGCAGTATTTT	CASRTGTTQYF
many	TRBJ1-2	TRBV29-1	TRBD1	TGCAGCGTTGAAAAGGGCGGTCAGGGGGCGGTTGAAGGCTACACCTTC	CSVEKGGQGAVEGYTF
few	TRBJ2-7	TRBV4-2	-	TGTGCCAGCAGCCGACCGGGACTTCGGGACGAGCAGTACTTC	CASSRPGLRDEQYF
few	TRBJ2-2	TRBV6-5	TRBD2	TGTGCCAGCATTCGCCGACCCCCTGTCGGGACTAGCGTTGGGGGCACCGGGGAGCTGTTTTTT	CASIRRPPVGTSVGGTGELFF
-	TRBJ1-3	TRBV2	TRBD1	TGTGCCAGCAGTCGTGCACAGGGGGCATCTGGAAACACCATATATTTT	CASSRAQGASGNTIYF
-	TRBJ2-3	TRBV7-7	-	TGTGCCAGCAGCTCCTCTGGAGATACGCAGTATTTT	CASSSSGDTQYF
few	TRBJ1-1	TRBV10-3	-	TGTGCCATCAGTAATACAGGGCCGGGTGATGAAGCTTTCTTT	CAISNTGPGDEAFF
-	TRBJ2-7	TRBV7-9	-	TGTGCCATCGACAGCTACGAGCAGTACTTC	CAIDSYEQYF
few	TRBJ2-7	TRBV18	-	TGTGCCAGCTCGGCTCCCGGGACTCTATCTCCCGAGCAGTACTTC	CASSAPGTLSPEQYF
-	TRBJ1-3	TRBV25-1	TRBD1	TGTGCCAGCAGTGACGATCGGACAGGAGGAAACACCATATATTTT	CASSDDRTGGNTIYF
-	TRBJ2-7	TRBV19	-	TGTGCCAGCTCTCACTACGAGCAGTACTTC	CASSHYEQYF
-	TRBJ2-1	TRBV9	TRBD2	TGTGCCAGCAGCGTACCGATCTTGGGACTAGCGAACAATGAGCAGTTCTTC	CASSVPILGLANNEQFF
many	TRBJ2-1	TRBV5-5	TRBD2	TGTGCCAGCAGCTCGATTACTAGCGGGAGCTACAATGAGCAGTTCTTC	CASSSITSGSYNEQFF
few	TRBJ2-7	TRBV6-2/TRBV6-3	-	TGTGCCAGCAGTTACTCGACAGGCCCCTACGAGCAGTACTTC	CASSYSTGPYEQYF
-	TRBJ1-4	TRBV7-2	TRBD1	TGTGCCAGCAGCCCGAGCCCCGGGACAGGGGGAGGAAAACTGTTTTTT	CASSPSPGTGGGKLFF